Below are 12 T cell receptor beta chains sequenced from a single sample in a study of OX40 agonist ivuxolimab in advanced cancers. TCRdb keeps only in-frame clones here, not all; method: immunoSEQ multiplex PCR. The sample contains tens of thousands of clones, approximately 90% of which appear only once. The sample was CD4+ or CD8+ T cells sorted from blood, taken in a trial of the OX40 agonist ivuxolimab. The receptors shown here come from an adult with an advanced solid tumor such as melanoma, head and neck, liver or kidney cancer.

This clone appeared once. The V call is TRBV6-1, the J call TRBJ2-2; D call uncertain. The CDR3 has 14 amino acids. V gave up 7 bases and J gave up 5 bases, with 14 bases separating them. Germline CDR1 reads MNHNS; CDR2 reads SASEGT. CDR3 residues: CASTEYLGTGELFF. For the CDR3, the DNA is TGTGCCAGCACGGAATACCTGGGAACCGGGGAGCTGTTTTTT.

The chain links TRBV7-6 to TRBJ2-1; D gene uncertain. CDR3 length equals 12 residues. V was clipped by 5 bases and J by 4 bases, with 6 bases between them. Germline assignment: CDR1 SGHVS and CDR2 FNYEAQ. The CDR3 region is CASSQSYNEQFF. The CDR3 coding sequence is TGTGCCAGCAGCCAATCTTACAATGAGCAGTTCTTC. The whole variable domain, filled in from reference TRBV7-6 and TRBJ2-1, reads GAGVSQSPRYKVTKRGQDVALRCDPISGHVSLYWYRQALGQGPEFLTYFNYEAQQDKSGLPNDRFSAERPEGSISTLTIQRTEQRDSAMYRCASSQSYNEQFFGPGTRLTVL.

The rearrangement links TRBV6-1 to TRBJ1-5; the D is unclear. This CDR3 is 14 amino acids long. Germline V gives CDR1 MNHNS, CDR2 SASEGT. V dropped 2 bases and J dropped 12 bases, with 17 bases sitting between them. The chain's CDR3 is CASSERAASLLQHF. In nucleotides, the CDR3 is TGTGCCAGCAGTGAACGGGCAGCTTCCCTACTCCAGCATTTT.

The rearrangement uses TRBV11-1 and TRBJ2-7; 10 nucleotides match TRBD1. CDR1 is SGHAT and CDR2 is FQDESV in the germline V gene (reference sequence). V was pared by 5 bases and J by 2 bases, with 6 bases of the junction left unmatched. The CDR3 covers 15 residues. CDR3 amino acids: CASSKTGGGPYEQYF. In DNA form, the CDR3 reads TGTGCCAGCAGCAAGACAGGGGGCGGCCCCTACGAGCAGTACTTC.

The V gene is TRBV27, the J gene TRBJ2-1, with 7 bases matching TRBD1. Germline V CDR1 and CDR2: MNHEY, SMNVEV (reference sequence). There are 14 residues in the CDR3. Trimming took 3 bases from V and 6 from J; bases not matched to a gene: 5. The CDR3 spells CASSLTTGINEQFF. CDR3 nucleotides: TGTGCCAGCAGTTTGACGACAGGGATCAATGAGCAGTTCTTC.

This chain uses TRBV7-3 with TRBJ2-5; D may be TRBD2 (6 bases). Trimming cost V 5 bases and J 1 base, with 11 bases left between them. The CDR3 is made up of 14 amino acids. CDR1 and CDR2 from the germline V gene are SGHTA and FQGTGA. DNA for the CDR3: TGTGCCAGCAGCGCGGGACCAATCCAAGAGACCCAGTACTTC. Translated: CASSAGPIQETQYF.

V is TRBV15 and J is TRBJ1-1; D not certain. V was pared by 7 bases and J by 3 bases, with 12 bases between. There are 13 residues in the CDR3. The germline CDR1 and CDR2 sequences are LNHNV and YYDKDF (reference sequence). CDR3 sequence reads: CATTQQLDTEAFF. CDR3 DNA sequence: TGTGCCACCACCCAACAATTGGACACTGAAGCTTTCTTT.

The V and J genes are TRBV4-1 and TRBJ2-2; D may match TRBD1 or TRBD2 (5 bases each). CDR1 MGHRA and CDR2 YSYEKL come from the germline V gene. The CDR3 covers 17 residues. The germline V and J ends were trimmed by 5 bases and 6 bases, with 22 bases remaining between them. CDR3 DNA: TGCGCCAGCAGCGACGGGGCTGCCCGGGGTAGGGCCGGGGAGCTGTTTTTT. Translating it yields CASSDGAARGRAGELFF.

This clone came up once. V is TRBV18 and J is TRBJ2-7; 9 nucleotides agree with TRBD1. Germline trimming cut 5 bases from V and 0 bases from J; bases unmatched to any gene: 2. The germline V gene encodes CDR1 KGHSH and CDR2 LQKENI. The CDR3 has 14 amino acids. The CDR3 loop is CASSGTGTSYEQYF. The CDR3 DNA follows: TGTGCCAGCTCAGGGACAGGGACCTCCTACGAGCAGTACTTC.

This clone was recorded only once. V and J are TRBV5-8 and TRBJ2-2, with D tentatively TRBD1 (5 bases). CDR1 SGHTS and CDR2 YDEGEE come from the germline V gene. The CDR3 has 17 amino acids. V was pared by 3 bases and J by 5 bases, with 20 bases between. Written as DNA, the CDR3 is TGTGCCAGCAGCTCGCAAGGGCGTTTCAGGGTGACCGGGGAGCTGTTTTTT. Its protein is CASSSQGRFRVTGELFF.

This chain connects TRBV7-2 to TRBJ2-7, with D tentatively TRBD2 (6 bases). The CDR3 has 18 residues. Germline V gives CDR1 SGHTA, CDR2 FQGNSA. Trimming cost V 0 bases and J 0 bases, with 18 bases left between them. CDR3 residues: CASSLAEGFGLSSYEQYF. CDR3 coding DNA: TGTGCCAGCAGCTTAGCGGAGGGATTCGGACTAAGCTCCTACGAGCAGTACTTC.

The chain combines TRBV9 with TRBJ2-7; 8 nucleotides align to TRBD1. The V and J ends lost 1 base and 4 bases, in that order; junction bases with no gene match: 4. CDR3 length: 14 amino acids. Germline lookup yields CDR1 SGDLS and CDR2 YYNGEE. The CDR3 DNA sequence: TGTGCCAGCAGCGTACAGGGGGCTGGTTACGAGCAGTACTTC. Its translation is CASSVQGAGYEQYF.